These 26 T cell receptor beta chains share one sample of origin, sequenced in a study of identical twins. TCRdb fed the 5' RACE reads into MiXCR, producing one record per CDR3 protein. The sample includes a few hundred thousand distinct CDR3 sequences, nearly 10% of them seen just once. These data are also associated with another study on yellow fever vaccine responses in identical twins.

Sequenced material: PBMCs. The receptors here all came from a woman under 30 in good health.

This clonotype was detected only a few times. This chain links TRBV7-9 with TRBJ2-1, with 8 positions matching TRBD1. V was pared by 4 bases and J by 10 bases, with 9 bases of the junction left unmatched. This CDR3 has 14 amino acids. Per the germline V gene, CDR1 is SEHNR and CDR2 is FQNEAQ (reference sequence). The DNA for the CDR3 is TGTGCCAGCAGCTGGACAGGGATTACAATAGAGCAGTTCTTC. It translates to CASSWTGITIEQFF.

This clonotype occurred many times. The rearrangement links TRBV6-1 to TRBJ2-2, with a possible D match to TRBD2 (6 bases). The CDR3 loop spans 13 amino acids. Trimming took off 7 bases at V and 5 bases at J, with 11 bases between the two ends. The germline gives CDR1 MNHNS, CDR2 SASEGT. In DNA form, the CDR3 reads TGTGCCAGCACGGGGACTGGGACCGGGGAGCTGTTTTTT. Amino acid sequence: CASTGTGTGELFF.

This clonotype has a count of ten or more. The chain couples TRBV7-9 to TRBJ2-2; 7 positions match TRBD1. V was pared by 4 bases and J by 6 bases, with 5 bases of the junction left unmatched. CDR1 and CDR2 from the germline V gene are SEHNR and FQNEAQ (reference sequence). The length of the CDR3 is 14 residues. The CDR3 region has the DNA TGTGCCAGCAGCTCAGACAGGGTTTCCGGGGAGCTGTTTTTT. It is translated as CASSSDRVSGELFF.

This rearrangement joins TRBV7-8 to TRBJ1-1, with TRBD1 as a possible D gene (5 bases). CDR1 and CDR2 (germline): SGHVS, FQNEAQ. The CDR3 is 16 residues long. V lost 4 bases, J lost 4 bases, and 19 bases lay in between. This chain's CDR3 is CASSSRGRERRTEAFF. In DNA form, the CDR3 reads TGTGCCAGCAGCTCCCGGGGCCGAGAACGGCGCACTGAAGCTTTCTTT.

The chain joins TRBV27 to TRBJ1-5, with D hard to call. The germline CDR1 and CDR2 sequences are MNHEY and SMNVEV (reference sequence). V was cut by 3 bases and J by 12 bases, with 15 bases left in between. This CDR3 is 13 amino acids long. As DNA, the CDR3 is TGTGCCAGCAGTTTGAGCGAAGGCTTGGTCCAGCATTTT. As protein: CASSLSEGLVQHF.

The chain carries TRBV3-1 and TRBJ2-1; D ambiguous. The germline gives CDR1 LGHDT, CDR2 YNNKEL (reference sequence). The CDR3 covers 13 residues. The ends were cut back, 0 bases at V and 9 bases at J, with 9 bases in the middle. CDR3 sequence reads: CASSQDGWGEQFF. CDR3 in DNA: TGTGCCAGCAGCCAAGACGGTTGGGGTGAGCAGTTCTTC.

The chain combines TRBV30 with TRBJ2-1; TRBD1 agrees at 10 bases. J lost 0 bases, V lost 2 bases, and 7 bases had no gene match. Germline V gene data show CDR1 as GTSNPN and CDR2 as SVGIG (reference sequence). There are 17 residues in the CDR3. CDR3 in DNA: TGTGCCTGGAGTATAGCATGGGACAGGGGCTCCTACAATGAGCAGTTCTTC. Amino acid sequence: CAWSIAWDRGSYNEQFF.

The sample holds many counts of this clonotype. The gene calls are TRBV12-3 or TRBV12-4 and TRBJ2-2, with D perhaps TRBD2 (5 bases). The CDR3 is 12 residues long. V was pared by 8 bases and J by 5 bases, with 9 bases between. CDR3 residues: CASRRGTGELFF. CDR3 DNA sequence: TGTGCCAGCCGCCGGGGAACCGGGGAGCTGTTTTTT.

This clonotype came up a few times. The chain combines TRBV28 with TRBJ2-6; the D is unclear. V was pared by 4 bases and J by 0 bases, with 10 bases between. The CDR3 sequence is 16 residues long. Germline V gene sequence: CDR1 MDHEN, CDR2 SYDVKM. This chain's CDR3 is CASSSHSISGANVLTF. For the CDR3, the DNA is TGTGCCAGCAGTTCCCACTCCATCTCTGGGGCCAACGTCCTGACTTTC.

This clonotype appeared a few times. This rearrangement joins TRBV7-9 to TRBJ2-1; 8 bases map to TRBD2. CDR3 length: 15 residues. Trimming at V came to 4 bases and at J to 6 bases, leaving 8 bases not matched to a gene. The germline V gene encodes CDR1 SEHNR and CDR2 FQNEAQ (reference sequence). This chain's CDR3 is CASSSPGGLGNEQFF. For the CDR3, the DNA is TGTGCCAGCAGCTCTCCGGGGGGGCTGGGCAATGAGCAGTTCTTC.

This chain joins TRBV7-9 and TRBJ1-6; no definite D call. V was pared by 1 base and J by 4 bases, with 14 bases between. This CDR3 has 17 amino acids. Germline-derived CDR1 and CDR2 are SEHNR and FQNEAQ (reference sequence). CDR3 residues: CASSLVSTGTYNSPLHF. Written as DNA, the CDR3 is TGTGCCAGCAGCTTAGTATCAACGGGCACTTATAATTCACCCCTCCACTTT. The full variable domain, in which reference TRBV7-9 and TRBJ1-6 provide the parts outside the CDR3, is DTGVSQNPRHKITKRGQNVTFRCDPISEHNRLYWYRQTLGQGPEFLTYFQNEAQLEKSRLLSDRFSAERPKGSFSTLEIQRTEQGDSAMYLCASSLVSTGTYNSPLHFGNGTRLTVT.

The chain employs TRBV20-1 and TRBJ2-7; 7 bases line up with TRBD1. J gave up 0 bases and V 3 bases, and 5 bases lay outside the gene matches. This CDR3 contains 14 residues. The V gene's germline CDR1 is DFQATT and CDR2 SNEGSKA (reference sequence). Written as DNA, the CDR3 is TGCAGTGCTAGTGACAGGGTGAACTCCTACGAGCAGTACTTC. Translated: CSASDRVNSYEQYF.

This clonotype came up once. The rearrangement links TRBV7-9 to TRBJ2-7; 10 nucleotides align to TRBD1. Looked up from germline, CDR1 is SEHNR and CDR2 is FQNEAQ (reference sequence). The junction had 7 bases not matched to a gene; V was cut back by 4 bases and J by 4 bases. The CDR3 totals 15 residues. CDR3 sequence (DNA): TGTGCCAGCAGCTCATACGGACAGGGGGGGTACGAGCAGTACTTC. It yields the protein CASSSYGQGGYEQYF. Based on the CDR3 plus reference TRBV7-9 and TRBJ2-7, the full variable domain is DTGVSQNPRHKITKRGQNVTFRCDPISEHNRLYWYRQTLGQGPEFLTYFQNEAQLEKSRLLSDRFSAERPKGSFSTLEIQRTEQGDSAMYLCASSSYGQGGYEQYFGPGTRLTVT.

Only a few counts were recorded for this clonotype. The chain combines TRBV4-1 with TRBJ2-5; D is perhaps TRBD1 or TRBD2 (5 bases each). Germline V CDR1 and CDR2: MGHRA, YSYEKL. The CDR3 is 17 residues long. Trimming left V 0 bases short and J 4 bases short, with 18 bases between. CDR3 bases: TGCGCCAGCAGCCAAGATCTTTACGAGGGGAGAGGAGAGACCCAGTACTTC. The encoded protein is CASSQDLYEGRGETQYF.

J is TRBJ2-7 and V is TRBV5-1, with D perhaps given as TRBD1 or TRBD2 (6 bases each). CDR1 is SGHRS and CDR2 is YFSETQ in the germline V gene. The CDR3 runs 15 residues. Trimming shortened V by 4 bases and J by 6 bases, and 20 bases separated the two germline ends. This chain's CDR3 is CASSVLQGTGAEQYF. CDR3 DNA: TGCGCCAGCAGCGTTTTACAGGGAACGGGGGCCGAGCAGTACTTC.

This clonotype was recorded at least ten times. This chain links TRBV4-1 with TRBJ2-7; 7 bases agree with TRBD2. The CDR3 extends over 15 amino acids. Germline lookup yields CDR1 MGHRA and CDR2 YSYEKL. J lost 9 bases, V lost 0 bases, and 11 bases had no gene match. CDR3 in amino acids: CASSQEGLAVEGQYF. The CDR3 DNA is TGCGCCAGCAGCCAAGAGGGCCTAGCGGTGGAGGGGCAGTACTTC.

The sample holds many counts of this clonotype. V is TRBV5-6 and J is TRBJ1-1; TRBD1 might be the D (5 bases). The ends were cut back, 2 bases at V and 4 bases at J, with 12 bases in the middle. Germline loops: CDR1 SGHDT, CDR2 YYEEEE. The CDR3 is 14 amino acids. CDR3: CASSFTSGRTEAFF. The CDR3 DNA reads TGTGCCAGCAGCTTTACCTCGGGACGCACTGAAGCTTTCTTT.

V usage is TRBV27 and J usage is TRBJ2-5; D possibly corresponds to TRBD2 (6 bases). Germline V lookup: CDR1 MNHEY, CDR2 SMNVEV (reference sequence). This CDR3 comprises 15 residues. The ends were cut back, 8 bases at V and 5 bases at J, with 21 bases in the middle. DNA for the CDR3: TGTGCCAGCGCGGGACGGGCGCCGGTCTCGGAGACCCAGTACTTC. This translates into CASAGRAPVSETQYF.

The CDR3 region is CASTSAGAGYQQYF. For the CDR3, the DNA is TGTGCCAGCACATCCGCGGGTGCGGGTTACCAGCAGTACTTC. The chain carries TRBV6-1 and TRBJ2-7; tentatively, D is TRBD2 (5 bases). This CDR3 contains 14 residues. CDR1 is MNHNS, CDR2 SASEGT, per germline. The V gene lost 7 bases and the J gene lost 8 bases, with 21 bases spanning the gap.

The chain is built from TRBV25-1 and TRBJ2-1; a weak D match, TRBD2 (5 bases). CDR3 length: 13 residues. V lost 5 bases to trimming and J lost 6 bases, with 11 bases between them. CDR1 and CDR2 (germline): MGHDK, SYGVNS. CDR3 bases: TGTGCCAGCAGTAGTTTAGCGAGCAATGAGCAGTTCTTC. This encodes CASSSLASNEQFF.

This clonotype was counted many times. The chain couples TRBV9 to TRBJ2-7; 7 bases are shared with TRBD1. Per the germline V gene, CDR1 is SGDLS and CDR2 is YYNGEE. CDR3 size: 15 residues. J gave up 0 bases and V 5 bases, and 8 bases lay outside the gene matches. This chain's CDR3 is CASSTGQPNSYEQYF. In DNA, the CDR3 is TGTGCCAGCAGTACGGGACAGCCGAACTCCTACGAGCAGTACTTC.

The genes are TRBV4-1 and TRBJ2-7, with D perhaps TRBD1 (5 bases). The CDR3 runs 16 residues. The V gene's germline CDR1 is MGHRA and CDR2 YSYEKL. V was clipped by 0 bases and J by 4 bases, with 16 bases between them. CDR3: CASSQDIEARAYEQYF. CDR3 coding DNA: TGCGCCAGCAGCCAAGATATTGAAGCCAGGGCATACGAGCAGTACTTC.

This chain links TRBV24-1 with TRBJ2-3, with TRBD2 matching over 9 bases. J gave up 7 bases and V 3 bases, and 7 bases lay outside the gene matches. This CDR3 comprises 15 residues. The germline CDR1 and CDR2 sequences are KGHDR and SFDVKD. The chain's CDR3 is CATSDPSGGRNTQYF. The CDR3 DNA reads as TGTGCCACCAGTGATCCGAGCGGGGGGCGAAATACGCAGTATTTT.

The chain combines TRBV20-1 with TRBJ1-1, with D uncertain. The CDR3 has 12 residues. Trimming shortened V by 3 bases and J by 5 bases, and 10 bases separated the two germline ends. In germline, CDR1 is DFQATT, CDR2 SNEGSKA (reference sequence). The CDR3: CSARPPGTEAFF. The CDR3 nucleotides are TGCAGTGCTAGGCCCCCGGGGACTGAAGCTTTCTTT.

This clonotype was seen at least ten times. The chain recombines TRBV29-1 with TRBJ2-5; D may be TRBD1 (5 bases). From germline, CDR1 is SQVTM and CDR2 ANQGSEA. The CDR3 sequence is 13 residues long. The V and J ends lost 8 bases and 2 bases respectively, with 15 bases between them. CDR3 DNA sequence: TGCAGCATACCGACAGTAGTGCAAGAGACCCAGTACTTC. The encoded protein is CSIPTVVQETQYF.

The J gene is TRBJ2-1, the V gene TRBV10-3; TRBD2 matches 9 bases. The germline V gene has CDR1 ENHRY and CDR2 SYGVKD. The V and J ends lost 7 bases and 10 bases, in that order; junction bases with no gene match: 17. This CDR3 is 16 amino acids long. The CDR3 DNA reads TGTGCCATCAAAAAAAATGCGGGAGGGCTCGAAGGCGAGCAGTTCTTC. Its protein is CAIKKNAGGLEGEQFF.